Listed below are T cell receptor beta chains from one sample, sequenced in a study of blood T cells in healthy people across ages. TCRdb passed the 5' RACE reads through MiXCR, listing each CDR3 protein once. The repertoire holds approximately 900,000 distinct CDR3 sequences, with 48% as singletons. Sequenced input: blood. These receptors came from a man under 40 in good health. Each CDR3 is given with its conserved first and last residue. The order of the fields is clone size, J gene, V gene, D gene, CDR3 protein, CDR3 DNA. D genes are given only for firm matches. Clone size is shown for a subset of rows, as once, few, many or a class of expanded clone.

clone size: .; J gene: TRBJ2-7; V gene: TRBV12-3/TRBV12-4; D gene: .; CDR3 protein: CASSRQPYEQYF; CDR3 DNA: TGTGCCAGCAGTCGACAGCCCTACGAGCAGTACTTC
clone size: .; J gene: TRBJ2-7; V gene: TRBV6-1; D gene: .; CDR3 protein: CASSEYETRQGNYEQYF; CDR3 DNA: TGTGCCAGCAGTGAATACGAGACCCGCCAGGGGAACTACGAGCAGTACTTC
clone size: .; J gene: TRBJ2-5; V gene: TRBV6-5; D gene: TRBD2; CDR3 protein: CASSYSFGISGKRETQYF; CDR3 DNA: TGTGCCAGCAGTTACTCGTTCGGGATTAGCGGGAAACGAGAGACCCAGTACTTC
clone size: few; J gene: TRBJ2-2; V gene: TRBV29-1; D gene: .; CDR3 protein: CSVEDWVGSPTGELFF; CDR3 DNA: TGCAGCGTTGAAGATTGGGTGGGTTCGCCCACCGGGGAGCTGTTTTTT
clone size: .; J gene: TRBJ2-7; V gene: TRBV4-1; D gene: .; CDR3 protein: CASSQDIRTAIYEQYF; CDR3 DNA: TGCGCCAGCAGCCAAGATATCAGGACAGCCATCTACGAGCAGTACTTC
clone size: once; J gene: TRBJ2-7; V gene: TRBV20-1; D gene: .; CDR3 protein: CSARDFRVSYEQYF; CDR3 DNA: TGCAGTGCTAGGGACTTTAGGGTATCCTACGAGCAGTACTTC
clone size: .; J gene: TRBJ2-7; V gene: TRBV12-3/TRBV12-4; D gene: .; CDR3 protein: CASRFLNEQYF; CDR3 DNA: TGTGCCAGCAGGTTCCTGAACGAGCAGTACTTC
clone size: .; J gene: TRBJ2-2; V gene: TRBV5-1; D gene: .; CDR3 protein: CASSLQLLNTGELFF; CDR3 DNA: TGCGCCAGCAGCCTACAGCTATTGAACACCGGGGAGCTGTTTTTT
clone size: .; J gene: TRBJ2-1; V gene: TRBV10-3; D gene: .; CDR3 protein: CVISEADPYNEQFF; CDR3 DNA: TGTGTCATCAGTGAGGCCGATCCCTACAATGAGCAGTTCTTC
clone size: .; J gene: TRBJ2-1; V gene: TRBV4-3; D gene: .; CDR3 protein: CASSQDRVGEQFF; CDR3 DNA: TGCGCCAGCAGCCAAGATAGGGTCGGGGAGCAGTTCTTC
clone size: .; J gene: TRBJ2-6; V gene: TRBV6-2/TRBV6-3; D gene: .; CDR3 protein: CASRPNTGLSGANVLTF; CDR3 DNA: TGTGCCAGCAGGCCGAACACAGGCCTCTCTGGGGCCAACGTCCTGACTTTC
clone size: few; J gene: TRBJ2-5; V gene: TRBV7-2; D gene: TRBD1; CDR3 protein: CASSSRGRRETQYF; CDR3 DNA: TGTGCCAGCAGCAGTAGGGGGCGCAGGGAGACCCAGTACTTC
clone size: .; J gene: TRBJ2-1; V gene: TRBV7-2; D gene: TRBD2; CDR3 protein: CASSLTSGLHNEQFF; CDR3 DNA: TGTGCCAGCAGCTTAACTAGCGGGTTACACAATGAGCAGTTCTTC
clone size: .; J gene: TRBJ2-2; V gene: TRBV4-1; D gene: .; CDR3 protein: CASTPFLGVNTGELFF; CDR3 DNA: TGCGCCAGCACCCCCTTCTTAGGAGTGAACACCGGGGAGCTGTTTTTT
clone size: .; J gene: TRBJ1-6; V gene: TRBV7-2; D gene: TRBD1; CDR3 protein: CATTRGPEGALHF; CDR3 DNA: TGTGCCACCACCAGGGGTCCGGAGGGGGCTCTCCACTTT
clone size: .; J gene: TRBJ1-2; V gene: TRBV25-1; D gene: .; CDR3 protein: CASSRNNYGYTF; CDR3 DNA: TGTGCCAGCAGTAGGAATAACTATGGCTACACCTTC
clone size: .; J gene: TRBJ2-1; V gene: TRBV6-2/TRBV6-3; D gene: TRBD2; CDR3 protein: CASGSSLAGENEQFF; CDR3 DNA: TGTGCCAGCGGCAGTTCACTAGCGGGGGAGAATGAGCAGTTCTTC
clone size: .; J gene: TRBJ2-1; V gene: TRBV7-9; D gene: .; CDR3 protein: CASSTTGPRSYNEQFF; CDR3 DNA: TGTGCCAGCAGCACCACGGGGCCCCGCTCCTACAATGAGCAGTTCTTC
clone size: .; J gene: TRBJ2-4; V gene: TRBV5-1; D gene: .; CDR3 protein: CASSPGFAKNIQYF; CDR3 DNA: TGCGCCAGCAGCCCAGGGTTCGCCAAAAACATTCAGTACTTC
clone size: .; J gene: TRBJ1-1; V gene: TRBV6-5; D gene: .; CDR3 protein: CASSPSGVLTEAFF; CDR3 DNA: TGTGCCAGCAGTCCCTCGGGGGTTCTGACTGAAGCTTTCTTT
clone size: .; J gene: TRBJ1-2; V gene: TRBV28; D gene: .; CDR3 protein: CASSHGGRDYGYTF; CDR3 DNA: TGTGCCAGCAGCCATGGGGGCAGGGACTATGGCTACACCTTC
clone size: .; J gene: TRBJ1-4; V gene: TRBV7-9; D gene: .; CDR3 protein: CASSLGAGMGVANEKLFF; CDR3 DNA: TGTGCCAGCAGCTTAGGGGCCGGCATGGGGGTGGCTAATGAAAAACTGTTTTTT
clone size: few; J gene: TRBJ2-7; V gene: TRBV3-1; D gene: TRBD1; CDR3 protein: CASSWTGNEQYF; CDR3 DNA: TGTGCCAGCAGCTGGACAGGGAACGAGCAGTACTTC
clone size: few; J gene: TRBJ2-7; V gene: TRBV6-2/TRBV6-3; D gene: .; CDR3 protein: CASSYTPYEQYF; CDR3 DNA: TGTGCCAGCAGTTACACTCCTTACGAGCAGTACTTC
clone size: .; J gene: TRBJ1-3; V gene: TRBV7-2; D gene: .; CDR3 protein: CASNPTGITGNTIYF; CDR3 DNA: TGTGCCAGCAACCCTACAGGGATAACTGGAAACACCATATATTTT
clone size: .; J gene: TRBJ1-2; V gene: TRBV7-2; D gene: .; CDR3 protein: CASSLARGAGYGYTF; CDR3 DNA: TGTGCCAGCAGCTTAGCCCGGGGGGCAGGCTATGGCTACACCTTC
clone size: many; J gene: TRBJ2-1; V gene: TRBV10-3; D gene: TRBD2; CDR3 protein: CAISEQRGGGEQFF; CDR3 DNA: TGTGCCATCAGTGAGCAGCGGGGGGGCGGTGAGCAGTTCTTC
clone size: .; J gene: TRBJ2-7; V gene: TRBV7-2; D gene: .; CDR3 protein: CASSLTGDGDEQYF; CDR3 DNA: TGTGCCAGCAGCTTAACCGGGGATGGCGACGAGCAGTACTTC
clone size: .; J gene: TRBJ2-3; V gene: TRBV10-2; D gene: .; CDR3 protein: CASSESGQTNTQYF; CDR3 DNA: TGCGCCAGCAGTGAGTCGGGCCAAACGAATACGCAGTATTTT
clone size: .; J gene: TRBJ1-5; V gene: TRBV28; D gene: .; CDR3 protein: CASSLGDIFQPQHF; CDR3 DNA: TGTGCCAGCAGCCTTGGGGACATTTTTCAGCCCCAGCATTTT
clone size: few; J gene: TRBJ2-3; V gene: TRBV7-2; D gene: .; CDR3 protein: CASSSADYGNTQYF; CDR3 DNA: TGTGCCAGCAGCTCGGCGGACTATGGAAATACGCAGTATTTT
clone size: few; J gene: TRBJ2-1; V gene: TRBV5-1; D gene: TRBD1; CDR3 protein: CASSLRDRVNEQFF; CDR3 DNA: TGCGCCAGCAGCTTGAGGGACAGGGTCAATGAGCAGTTCTTC
clone size: few; J gene: TRBJ2-5; V gene: TRBV5-6; D gene: .; CDR3 protein: CASSLDRVTETQYF; CDR3 DNA: TGTGCCAGCAGCTTGGACAGGGTAACGGAGACCCAGTACTTC
clone size: .; J gene: TRBJ2-7; V gene: TRBV7-2; D gene: .; CDR3 protein: CASSLEWGPYEQYF; CDR3 DNA: TGTGCCAGCAGCTTAGAGTGGGGCCCCTACGAGCAGTACTTC
clone size: many; J gene: TRBJ2-5; V gene: TRBV5-1; D gene: .; CDR3 protein: CASSLSQETQYF; CDR3 DNA: TGTGCCAGCAGCTTATCCCAAGAGACCCAGTACTTC
clone size: .; J gene: TRBJ2-3; V gene: TRBV7-8; D gene: .; CDR3 protein: CASSFQGEDTQYF; CDR3 DNA: TGTGCCAGCAGCTTCCAGGGAGAGGATACGCAGTATTTT
clone size: .; J gene: TRBJ2-7; V gene: TRBV13; D gene: TRBD1; CDR3 protein: CASSPDFLQGAENYEQYF; CDR3 DNA: TGTGCCAGCAGCCCGGATTTCTTACAGGGGGCCGAGAACTACGAGCAGTACTTC
clone size: .; J gene: TRBJ2-7; V gene: TRBV12-3/TRBV12-4; D gene: .; CDR3 protein: CASTPLFAGPRPPYEQYF; CDR3 DNA: TGTGCCAGCACCCCCTTATTCGCGGGGCCTCGGCCACCCTACGAGCAGTACTTC
clone size: .; J gene: TRBJ1-5; V gene: TRBV6-2/TRBV6-3; D gene: TRBD1; CDR3 protein: CASTQPTGSVQPQHF; CDR3 DNA: TGTGCCAGCACCCAACCGACAGGGTCGGTTCAGCCCCAGCATTTT
clone size: .; J gene: TRBJ1-2; V gene: TRBV27; D gene: TRBD1; CDR3 protein: CASRNRDSFYGYTF; CDR3 DNA: TGTGCCAGCAGGAACCGGGACAGCTTCTATGGCTACACCTTC